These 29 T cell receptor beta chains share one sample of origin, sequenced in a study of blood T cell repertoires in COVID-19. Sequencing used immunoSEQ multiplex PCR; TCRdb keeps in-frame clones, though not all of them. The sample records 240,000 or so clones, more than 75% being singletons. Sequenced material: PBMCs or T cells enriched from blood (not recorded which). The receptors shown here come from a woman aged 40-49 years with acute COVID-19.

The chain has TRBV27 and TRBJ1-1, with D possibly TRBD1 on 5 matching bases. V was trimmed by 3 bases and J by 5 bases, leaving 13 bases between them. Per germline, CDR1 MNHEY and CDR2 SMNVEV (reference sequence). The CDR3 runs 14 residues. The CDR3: CASSFRGIGTEAFF. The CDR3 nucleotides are TGTGCCAGCAGTTTTAGGGGTATTGGTACTGAAGCTTTCTTT.

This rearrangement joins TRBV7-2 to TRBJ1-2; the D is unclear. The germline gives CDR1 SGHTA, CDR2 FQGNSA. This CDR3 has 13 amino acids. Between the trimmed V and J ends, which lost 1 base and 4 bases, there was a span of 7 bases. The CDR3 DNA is TGTGCCAGCAGCTTAGTGGGCAGCTATGGCTACACCTTC. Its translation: CASSLVGSYGYTF.

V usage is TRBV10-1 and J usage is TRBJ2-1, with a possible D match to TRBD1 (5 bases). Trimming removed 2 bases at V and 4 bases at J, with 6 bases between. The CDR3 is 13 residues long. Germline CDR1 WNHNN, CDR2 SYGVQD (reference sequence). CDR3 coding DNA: TGCGCCAGCAGTGAGAAGGGGTACAATGAGCAGTTCTTC. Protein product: CASSEKGYNEQFF.

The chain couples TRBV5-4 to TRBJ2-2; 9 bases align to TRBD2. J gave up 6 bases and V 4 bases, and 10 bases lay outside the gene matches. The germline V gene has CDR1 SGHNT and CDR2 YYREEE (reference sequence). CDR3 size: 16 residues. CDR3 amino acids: CASSLGGSGRPGELFF. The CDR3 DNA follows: TGTGCCAGCAGCCTGGGGGGTAGCGGGAGACCCGGGGAGCTGTTTTTT.

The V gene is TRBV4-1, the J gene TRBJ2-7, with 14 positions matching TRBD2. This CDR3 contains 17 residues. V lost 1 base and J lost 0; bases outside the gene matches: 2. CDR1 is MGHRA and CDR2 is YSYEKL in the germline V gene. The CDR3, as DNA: TGCGCCAGCAGCCAAGTGGGACTAGCGGGAGCCTCCTACGAGCAGTACTTC. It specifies CASSQVGLAGASYEQYF.

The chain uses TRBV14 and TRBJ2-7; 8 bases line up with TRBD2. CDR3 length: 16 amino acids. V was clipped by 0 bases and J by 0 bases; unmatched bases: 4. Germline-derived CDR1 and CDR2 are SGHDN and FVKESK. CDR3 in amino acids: CASSQEGSGSSYEQYF. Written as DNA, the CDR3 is TGTGCCAGCAGCCAAGAAGGAAGCGGGAGCTCCTACGAGCAGTACTTC.

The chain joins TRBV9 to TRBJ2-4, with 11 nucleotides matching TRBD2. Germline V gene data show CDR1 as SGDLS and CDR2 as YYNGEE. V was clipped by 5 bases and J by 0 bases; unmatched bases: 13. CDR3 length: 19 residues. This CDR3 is CASSETSGNRGGAKNIQYF. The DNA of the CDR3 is TGTGCCAGCAGTGAGACTAGCGGGAATCGGGGAGGAGCCAAAAACATTCAGTACTTC. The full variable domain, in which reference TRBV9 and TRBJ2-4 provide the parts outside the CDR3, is DSGVTQTPKHLITATGQRVTLRCSPRSGDLSVYWYQQSLDQGLQFLIQYYNGEERAKGNILERFSAQQFPDLHSELNLSSLELGDSALYFCASSETSGNRGGAKNIQYFGAGTRLSVL.

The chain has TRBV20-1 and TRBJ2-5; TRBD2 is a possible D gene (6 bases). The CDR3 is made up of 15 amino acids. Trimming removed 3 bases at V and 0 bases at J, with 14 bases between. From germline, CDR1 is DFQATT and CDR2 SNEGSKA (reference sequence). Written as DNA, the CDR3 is TGCAGTGCTAGTCCCCAGGCGGGGTACCAAGAGACCCAGTACTTC. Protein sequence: CSASPQAGYQETQYF.

Here the CDR3 reads CASQRRDRVSGELFF. CDR3 bases: TGTGCCAGTCAGCGCCGGGACAGGGTCTCCGGGGAGCTGTTTTTT. The J gene is TRBJ2-2, the V gene TRBV19; TRBD1 agrees at 9 bases. The J segment lost 6 bases and the V segment lost 8 bases, leaving 10 bases of the junction unmatched. Germline V gene data show CDR1 as LNHDA and CDR2 as SQIVND (reference sequence). This CDR3 comprises 15 residues.

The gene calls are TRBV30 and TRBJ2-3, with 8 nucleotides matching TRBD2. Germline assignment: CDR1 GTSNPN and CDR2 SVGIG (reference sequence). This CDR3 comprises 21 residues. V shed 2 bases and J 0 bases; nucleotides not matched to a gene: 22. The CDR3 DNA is TGTGCCTGGAGTTTAGAGGATGCCATTGTCGATAGCGGGACTAGCACAGATACGCAGTATTTT. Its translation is CAWSLEDAIVDSGTSTDTQYF. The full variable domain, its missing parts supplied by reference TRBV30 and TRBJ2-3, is SQTIHQWPATLVQPVGSPLSLECTVEGTSNPNLYWYRQAAGRGLQLLFYSVGIGQISSEVPQNLSASRPQDRQFILSSKKLLLSDSGFYLCAWSLEDAIVDSGTSTDTQYFGPGTRLTVL.

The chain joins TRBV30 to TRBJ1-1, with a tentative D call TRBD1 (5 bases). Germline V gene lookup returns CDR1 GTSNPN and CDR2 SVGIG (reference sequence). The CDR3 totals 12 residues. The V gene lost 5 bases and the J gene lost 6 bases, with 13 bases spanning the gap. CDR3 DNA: TGTGCCTGGGAGGTTCAGGGCTCTGAAGCTTTCTTT. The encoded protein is CAWEVQGSEAFF. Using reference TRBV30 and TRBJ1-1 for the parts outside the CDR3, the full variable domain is SQTIHQWPATLVQPVGSPLSLECTVEGTSNPNLYWYRQAAGRGLQLLFYSVGIGQISSEVPQNLSASRPQDRQFILSSKKLLLSDSGFYLCAWEVQGSEAFFGQGTRLTVV.

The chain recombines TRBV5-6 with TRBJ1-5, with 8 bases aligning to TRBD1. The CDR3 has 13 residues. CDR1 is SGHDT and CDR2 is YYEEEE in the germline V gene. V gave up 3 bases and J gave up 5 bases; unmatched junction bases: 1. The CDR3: CASSSDRDQPQHF. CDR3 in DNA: TGTGCCAGCAGCTCGGACAGGGATCAGCCCCAGCATTTT.

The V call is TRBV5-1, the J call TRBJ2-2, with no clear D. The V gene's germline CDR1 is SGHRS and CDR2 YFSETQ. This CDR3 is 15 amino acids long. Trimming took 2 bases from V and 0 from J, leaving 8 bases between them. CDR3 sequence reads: CASSFTASNTGELFF. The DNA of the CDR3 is TGCGCCAGCAGCTTCACAGCCTCGAACACCGGGGAGCTGTTTTTT.

Here the CDR3 reads CASRPDYPKNQPQHF. The CDR3 region has the DNA TGTGCCAGCAGGCCGGACTATCCAAAGAATCAGCCCCAGCATTTT. J is TRBJ1-5 and V is TRBV7-2, with D hard to call. Germline V gene data show CDR1 as SGHTA and CDR2 as FQGNSA. Trimming cost V 6 bases and J 4 bases, with 16 bases left between them. CDR3 size: 15 residues.

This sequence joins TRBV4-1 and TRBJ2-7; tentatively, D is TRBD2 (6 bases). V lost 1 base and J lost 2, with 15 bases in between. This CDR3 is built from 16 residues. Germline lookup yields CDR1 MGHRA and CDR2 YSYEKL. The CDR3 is CASSQGVAGITYEQYF. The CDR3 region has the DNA TGCGCCAGCAGCCAAGGTGTGGCGGGAATTACCTACGAGCAGTACTTC.

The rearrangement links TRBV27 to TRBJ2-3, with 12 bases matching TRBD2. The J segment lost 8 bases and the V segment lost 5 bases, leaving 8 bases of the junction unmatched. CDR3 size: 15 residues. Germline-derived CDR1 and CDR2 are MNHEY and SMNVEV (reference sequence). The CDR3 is CASSLQTSGSVTQYF. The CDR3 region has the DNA TGTGCCAGCAGTCTCCAGACTAGCGGGAGTGTTACGCAGTATTTT.

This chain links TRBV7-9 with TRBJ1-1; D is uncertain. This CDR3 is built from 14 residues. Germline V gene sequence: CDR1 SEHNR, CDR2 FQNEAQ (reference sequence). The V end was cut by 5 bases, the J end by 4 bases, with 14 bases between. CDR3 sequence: CASSPPLPGTEAFF. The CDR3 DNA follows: TGTGCCAGCAGCCCTCCCCTTCCAGGCACTGAAGCTTTCTTT.

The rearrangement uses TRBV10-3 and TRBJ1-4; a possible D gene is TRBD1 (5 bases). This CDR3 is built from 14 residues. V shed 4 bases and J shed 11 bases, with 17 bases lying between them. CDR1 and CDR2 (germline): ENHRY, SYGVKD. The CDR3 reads CAISGSRGDSKLFF. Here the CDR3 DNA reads TGTGCCATCAGTGGATCCCGAGGGGACTCTAAACTGTTTTTT.

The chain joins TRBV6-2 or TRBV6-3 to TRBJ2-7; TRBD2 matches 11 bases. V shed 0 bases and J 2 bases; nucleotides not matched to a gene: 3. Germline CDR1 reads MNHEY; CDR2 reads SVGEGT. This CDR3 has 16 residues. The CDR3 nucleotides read TGTGCCAGCAGTTACTCAGGGACTAGCGGCACCTACGAGCAGTACTTC. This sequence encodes CASSYSGTSGTYEQYF.

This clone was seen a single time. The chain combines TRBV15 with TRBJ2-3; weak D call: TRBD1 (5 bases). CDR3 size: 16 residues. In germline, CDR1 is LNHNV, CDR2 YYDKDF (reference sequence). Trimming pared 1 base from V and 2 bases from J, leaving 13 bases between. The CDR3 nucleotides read TGTGCCACCAGCAGAGCGGGCGACAGAGACACAGATACGCAGTATTTT. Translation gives CATSRAGDRDTDTQYF.

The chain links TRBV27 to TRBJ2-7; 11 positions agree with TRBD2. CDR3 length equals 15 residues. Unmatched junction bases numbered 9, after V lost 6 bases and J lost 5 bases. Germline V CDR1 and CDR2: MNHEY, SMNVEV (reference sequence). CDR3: CASRVAGGLGDEQYF. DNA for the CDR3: TGTGCCAGCAGGGTAGCGGGAGGGTTGGGAGACGAGCAGTACTTC.

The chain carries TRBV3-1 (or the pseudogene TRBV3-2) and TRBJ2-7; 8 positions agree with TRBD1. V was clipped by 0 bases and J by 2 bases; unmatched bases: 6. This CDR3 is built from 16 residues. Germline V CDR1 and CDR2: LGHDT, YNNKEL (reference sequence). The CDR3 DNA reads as TGTGCCAGCAGCCAAGATAGTACAGGGGGGACCTACGAGCAGTACTTC. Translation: CASSQDSTGGTYEQYF.

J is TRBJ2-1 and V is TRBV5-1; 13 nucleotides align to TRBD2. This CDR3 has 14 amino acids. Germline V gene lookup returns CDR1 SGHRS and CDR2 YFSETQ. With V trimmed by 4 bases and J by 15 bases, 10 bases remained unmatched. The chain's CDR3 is CASSAGLAGSDWFF. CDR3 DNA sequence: TGCGCCAGCAGCGCGGGACTAGCGGGATCCGATTGGTTCTTC. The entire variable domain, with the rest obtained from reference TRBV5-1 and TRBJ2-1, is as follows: KAGVTQTPRYLIKTRGQQVTLSCSPISGHRSVSWYQQTPGQGLQFLFEYFSETQRNKGNFPGRFSGRQFSNSRSEMNVSTLELGDSALYLCASSAGLAGSDWFFGPGTRLTVL.

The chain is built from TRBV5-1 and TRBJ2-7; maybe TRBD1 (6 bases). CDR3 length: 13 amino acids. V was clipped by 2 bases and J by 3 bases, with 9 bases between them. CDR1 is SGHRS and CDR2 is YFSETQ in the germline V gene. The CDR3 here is CASSLTGNYEQYF. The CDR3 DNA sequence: TGCGCCAGCAGCTTAACAGGGAACTACGAGCAGTACTTC.

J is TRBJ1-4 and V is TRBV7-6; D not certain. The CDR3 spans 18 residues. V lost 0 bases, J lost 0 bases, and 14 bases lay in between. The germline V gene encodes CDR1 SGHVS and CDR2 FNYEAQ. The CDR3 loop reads CASSLALVGFATNEKLFF. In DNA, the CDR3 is TGTGCCAGCAGCTTAGCGCTCGTCGGTTTTGCAACTAATGAAAAACTGTTTTTT.

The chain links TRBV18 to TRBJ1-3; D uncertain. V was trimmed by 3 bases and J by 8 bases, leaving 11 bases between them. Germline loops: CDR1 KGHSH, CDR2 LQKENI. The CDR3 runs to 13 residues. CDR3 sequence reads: CASSPLPQDTIYF. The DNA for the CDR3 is TGTGCCAGCTCACCGCTTCCCCAGGACACCATATATTTT.

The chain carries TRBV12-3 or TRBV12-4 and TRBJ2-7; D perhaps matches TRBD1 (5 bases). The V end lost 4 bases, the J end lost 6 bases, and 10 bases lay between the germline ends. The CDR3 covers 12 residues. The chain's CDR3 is CASSSSGIEQYF. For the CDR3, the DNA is TGTGCCAGCAGTTCCTCAGGGATCGAGCAGTACTTC.

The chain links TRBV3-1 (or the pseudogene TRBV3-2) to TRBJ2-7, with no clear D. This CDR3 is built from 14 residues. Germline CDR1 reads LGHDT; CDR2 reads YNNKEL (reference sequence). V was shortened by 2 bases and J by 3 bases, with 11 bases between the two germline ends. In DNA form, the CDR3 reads TGTGCCAGCAGCCAAAGAGACTTTCACTACGAGCAGTACTTC. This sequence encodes CASSQRDFHYEQYF.

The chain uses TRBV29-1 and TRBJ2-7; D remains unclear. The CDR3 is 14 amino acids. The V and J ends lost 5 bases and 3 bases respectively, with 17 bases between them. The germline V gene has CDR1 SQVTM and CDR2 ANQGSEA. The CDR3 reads CSVSAALGNYEQYF. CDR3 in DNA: TGCAGCGTTTCGGCAGCCCTAGGAAACTACGAGCAGTACTTC.